This T cell receptor (beta chain) was sequenced for a study of blood T cell repertoires in COVID-19. Germline CDR1 is MDHEN and CDR2 is SYDVKM. Trimming took off 3 bases at V and 12 bases at J, with 9 bases between the two ends. The CDR3 length is 11 residues. As handled by the study authors: Scientists estimated how many nucleated cells there were by amplifying reference gene primers. Sequenced by immunoSEQ multiplex PCR; TCRdb stores in-frame clones only, minus some. V and J calls and clone size are given by that table; D and trimming were obtained from the DNA. The data show 55,000 to 95,000 clones, roughly 76% seen once.

The gene calls are TRBV28 and TRBJ1-5; D is unclear. The origin of this receptor is a woman aged 70 to 79 with acute or convalescent COVID-19. Sequencing was carried out using peripheral blood. The CDR3 loop reads CASSFRWSQHF. CDR3 in DNA: TGTGCCAGCAGTTTTAGGTGGAGCCAGCATTTT. The complete variable domain, with remaining parts taken from reference TRBV28 and TRBJ1-5, reads DVKVTQSSRYLVKRTGEKVFLECVQDMDHENMFWYRQDPGLGLRLIYFSYDVKMKEKGDIPEGYSVSREKKERFSLILESASTNQTSMYLCASSFRWSQHFGDGTRLSIL.